The entry below gives a single T cell receptor beta chain sequence along with its context. Its antigen is currently unknown. Germline V lookup: CDR1 MDHEN, CDR2 SYDVKM. The CDR3 sequence is 16 residues long. Trimming shortened V by 3 bases and J by 3 bases, and 14 bases separated the two germline ends. The data were produced by immunoSEQ multiplex PCR, yet TCRdb's version contains in-frame clones alone and is incomplete. The profile shows about 85,000 clones, about 86% of them singletons. The data are from a study of T cell responses to AZD1222 COVID-19 vaccine. Study-level information: Pooling of second doses given at about 4 or about 12 weeks was done.

General study results and limits: Donors were mostly white British, more females; clonal diversity possibly underestimated. Once two AZD1222 doses were given, Spike-specific TCR breadth and depth went up.

This TCR was sampled from an adult in good health. The sample here was peripheral blood, taken on day 0 of AZD1222 vaccination. The V call is TRBV28, the J call TRBJ2-2; D remains unclear. CDR3 protein: CASSFSDSTHTGELFF. CDR3 in DNA: TGTGCCAGCAGTTTCAGTGACTCTACCCACACCGGGGAGCTGTTTTTT.